The source of this T cell receptor beta chain is a study of OX40 agonist ivuxolimab in advanced cancers. For the study at large: Each patient was given ivuxolimab into a vein every 2 weeks, at 0.01 to 10 mg/kg.

This clone has more than one count but fewer than ten. Its antigen is unknown. Cycle 7 day 1, cycle 4 day 1, and baseline were the timepoints at which blood was sampled. Study-wide findings and caveats: The authors did not determine the antigen specificity of the expanded peripheral T cells.

Repertoires were generated with immunoSEQ multiplex PCR, while TCRdb's copy carries only in-frame clones and drops some. The sample includes approximately 33,000 clones, around nine tenths of them seen just once. Sequenced here: CD4+ or CD8+ T cells sorted from blood, sampled in a trial of the OX40 agonist ivuxolimab. This receptor was obtained from an adult with an advanced solid tumor such as melanoma, head and neck, liver or kidney cancer.

The CDR3: CASSLGGPEAFF. The DNA for the CDR3 is TGTGCCAGCAGCTTAGGGGGGCCTGAAGCTTTCTTT. The chain is built from TRBV11-2 and TRBJ1-1; D might be TRBD1 (6 bases). The CDR3 is made up of 12 amino acids. Germline V lookup: CDR1 SGHAT, CDR2 FQNNGV. The V end lost 1 base, the J end lost 6 bases, and 6 bases lay between the germline ends. Full variable domain (rest looked up from reference TRBV11-2 and TRBJ1-1): EAGVAQSPRYKIIEKRQSVAFWCNPISGHATLYWYQQILGQGPKLLIQFQNNGVVDDSQLPKDRFSAERLKGVDSTLKIQPAKLEDSAVYLCASSLGGPEAFFGQGTRLTVV.